This T cell receptor beta chain was recorded in a study of cytomegalovirus exposure and HLA in healthy donors. General study findings and limits: Many donors shared some public TCRs, even though most TCR sequences were rare. According to the study, about 180 TCR beta chains were cytomegalovirus-associated. In the 130 or so validation repertoires, more than 85% of cluster scores exceeded 0, per a later analysis.

CDR3 length: 14 amino acids. Germline V CDR1 and CDR2: MNHEY, SMNVEV (reference sequence). The V and J ends lost 5 bases and 2 bases respectively, with 13 bases between them. The table came from immunoSEQ multiplex PCR; TCRdb's copy has only in-frame clones and leaves some out. In the table there are 200,000 to 300,000 clones, roughly 90% of which are singletons. A word on this clone: The antigen remains undetermined.

The genes are TRBV27 and TRBJ2-7; D possibly corresponds to TRBD2 (5 bases). The sample consisted of PBMCs. This receptor was identified in a man between 18 and 29 years old in good health and CMV-seropositive. The CDR3 region is CASSPQGGTYEQYF. The CDR3 coding sequence is TGTGCCAGCAGTCCCCAAGGAGGTACCTACGAGCAGTACTTC.